The 18 T cell receptor beta chains reported below all come from one sample, sequenced in a study of CD8 T cells in Susac syndrome (dated by TCRdb to about 2019). Library preparation was by the immunoSEQ multiplex PCR assay. RNA was extracted using the RNeasy kit, and about 0.45 to 1 ug of the RNA was reverse transcribed with random hexamers. The raw public reads went through TCRdb reprocessing: fastp at Q25, MiXCR clone calling, in-frame beta chains kept. Rows are unified per CDR3 protein, each entry keeping the most common DNA and genes. The table for this sample lists a few hundred thousand distinct CDR3 sequences; 95% of them were counted only once. Around 0.099% of the sample is in the top ten clones. Sequencing was done on a sample of CD4+ T cells from PBMCs. The source of these receptors is a human donor with multiple sclerosis.

The chain has TRBV6-5 and TRBJ2-1; TRBD2 aligns across 8 bases. Germline CDR1 reads MNHEY; CDR2 reads SVGAGI. Trimming removed 0 bases from V and 6 bases from J; junction bases left unmatched: 10. This CDR3 has 17 residues. CDR3 amino acids: CASSYSWGSGSSNEQFF. The DNA of the CDR3 is TGTGCCAGCAGTTACTCTTGGGGGAGCGGGAGCTCCAATGAGCAGTTCTTC.

The rearrangement uses TRBV7-9 and TRBJ2-3; perhaps TRBD2 as D (5 bases). Per the germline V gene, CDR1 is SEHNR and CDR2 is FQNEAQ (reference sequence). V lost 8 bases and J 0 bases, leaving 18 bases between the germline ends. This CDR3 has 16 amino acids. The CDR3 sequence: CASGRLGMISTDTQYF. In nucleotides, the CDR3 is TGTGCCAGCGGGAGACTGGGAATGATCAGCACAGATACGCAGTATTTT. Filled out from reference TRBV7-9 and TRBJ2-3, the complete variable domain reads DTGVSQNPRHKITKRGQNVTFRCDPISEHNRLYWYRQTLGQGPEFLTYFQNEAQLEKSRLLSDRFSAERPKGSFSTLEIQRTEQGDSAMYLCASGRLGMISTDTQYFGPGTRLTVL.

The rearrangement joins TRBV29-1 to TRBJ1-2; D gene unclear. The CDR3 length is 10 residues. V lost 6 bases to trimming and J lost 8 bases, with 10 bases between them. From germline, CDR1 is SQVTM and CDR2 ANQGSEA. The CDR3 sequence: CSVAEDGYTF. For the CDR3, the DNA is TGCAGCGTCGCGGAGGACGGCTACACCTTC.

This sequence joins TRBV30 and TRBJ1-1, with D hard to call. This CDR3 has 11 amino acids. With 3 bases removed from V and 7 bases from J, the gap between germline ends came to 9 bases. Germline-derived CDR1 and CDR2 are GTSNPN and SVGIG (reference sequence). This CDR3 reads CAWSGRSEAFF. The CDR3 DNA is TGTGCCTGGAGCGGACGGAGTGAAGCTTTCTTT.

The chain carries TRBV3-1 and TRBJ2-1; maybe TRBD2 (6 bases). Trimming pared 0 bases from V and 2 bases from J, leaving 11 bases between. Germline V lookup: CDR1 LGHDT, CDR2 YNNKEL (reference sequence). The CDR3 sequence is 16 residues long. The CDR3 sequence: CASSQEGREAYNEQFF. The DNA of the CDR3 is TGTGCCAGCAGCCAAGAGGGGCGGGAAGCCTACAATGAGCAGTTCTTC.

The chain carries TRBV6-1 and TRBJ2-4; 12 positions match TRBD1. This CDR3 is built from 19 residues. The V and J ends lost 6 bases and 1 base, in that order; junction bases with no gene match: 13. Germline V CDR1 and CDR2: MNHNS, SASEGT. The CDR3 bases are TGTGCCAGCAGCCGGACGCCGGGACAGGGGGCTATGGCCAAAAACATTCAGTACTTC. Its translation is CASSRTPGQGAMAKNIQYF.

The chain links TRBV30 to TRBJ2-1; 7 nucleotides align to TRBD2. V lost 0 bases to trimming and J lost 4 bases; unmatched junction nucleotides: 3. Germline lookup yields CDR1 GTSNPN and CDR2 SVGIG (reference sequence). The CDR3 length is 14 residues. CDR3 sequence reads: CAWSVFGRYNEQFF. CDR3 coding DNA: TGTGCCTGGAGTGTCTTCGGGAGGTACAATGAGCAGTTCTTC.

V and J are TRBV30 and TRBJ1-5; D is ambiguous. CDR1 and CDR2 (germline): GTSNPN, SVGIG (reference sequence). Trimming removed 3 bases from V and 7 bases from J, with 13 bases in between. The CDR3 contains 13 residues. The CDR3 sequence: CAWSSSPGQPQHF. The CDR3 bases are TGTGCCTGGAGCTCGAGTCCTGGCCAGCCCCAGCATTTT.

The chain has TRBV19 and TRBJ1-1; D remains unclear. The germline gives CDR1 LNHDA, CDR2 SQIVND (reference sequence). The CDR3 is 13 amino acids. Trimming cost V 7 bases and J 6 bases, with 15 bases left between them. The CDR3 is CASIFSSSSEAFF. The CDR3 DNA follows: TGTGCCAGTATCTTCAGCAGCTCCTCTGAAGCTTTCTTT. Using reference TRBV19 and TRBJ1-1 for the parts outside the CDR3, the full variable domain is DGGITQSPKYLFRKEGQNVTLSCEQNLNHDAMYWYRQDPGQGLRLIYYSQIVNDFQKGDIAEGYSVSREKKESFPLTVTSAQKNPTAFYLCASIFSSSSEAFFGQGTRLTVV.

The J gene is TRBJ1-5, the V gene TRBV7-9; D not certain. Germline V gene data show CDR1 as SEHNR and CDR2 as FQNEAQ (reference sequence). The CDR3 loop spans 15 amino acids. With 3 bases removed from V and 3 bases from J, the gap between germline ends came to 12 bases. In nucleotides, the CDR3 is TGTGCCAGCAGCTTGGGAGGCGATTACAATCAGCCCCAGCATTTT. This gives the protein CASSLGGDYNQPQHF.

The rearrangement joins TRBV19 to TRBJ1-5, with D possibly TRBD1 on 6 matching bases. Trimming removed 3 bases at V and 7 bases at J, with 10 bases between. The CDR3 covers 13 residues. Germline V gene sequence: CDR1 LNHDA, CDR2 SQIVND (reference sequence). The CDR3 DNA reads as TGTGCCAGTAGTATGGGGGGCGGGCAGCCCCAGCATTTT. It specifies CASSMGGGQPQHF.

The genes are TRBV27 and TRBJ2-2; TRBD2 is a possible D gene (5 bases). The CDR3 is 15 amino acids. CDR1 is MNHEY, CDR2 SMNVEV, per germline (reference sequence). V gave up 3 bases and J gave up 4 bases, with 12 bases separating them. The CDR3 loop is CASSFIRAGTGELFF. The CDR3 nucleotides read TGTGCCAGCAGTTTCATAAGGGCGGGCACCGGGGAGCTGTTTTTT.

This clonotype was seen just once. This chain uses TRBV3-1 with TRBJ2-3; D gene uncertain. The CDR3 is made up of 13 amino acids. V was shortened by 4 bases and J by 8 bases, with 13 bases between the two germline ends. Looked up from germline, CDR1 is LGHDT and CDR2 is YNNKEL (reference sequence). CDR3 sequence: CASSLREVATQYF. The DNA of the CDR3 is TGTGCCAGCAGCCTTAGAGAGGTTGCTACGCAGTATTTT.

The chain uses TRBV5-1 and TRBJ1-2; D gene uncertain. Trimming removed 0 bases at V and 0 bases at J, with 0 bases between. The CDR3 sequence is 12 residues long. Germline V CDR1 and CDR2: SGHRS, YFSETQ. The CDR3 DNA is TGCGCCAGCAGCTTGGCTAACTATGGCTACACCTTC. It translates to CASSLANYGYTF. Based on the CDR3 plus reference TRBV5-1 and TRBJ1-2, the full variable domain is KAGVTQTPRYLIKTRGQQVTLSCSPISGHRSVSWYQQTPGQGLQFLFEYFSETQRNKGNFPGRFSGRQFSNSRSEMNVSTLELGDSALYLCASSLANYGYTFGSGTRLTVV.

This chain links TRBV4-1 with TRBJ1-2; the D is unclear. The CDR3 is 15 amino acids. V was shortened by 0 bases and J by 8 bases, with 16 bases between the two germline ends. CDR1 is MGHRA, CDR2 YSYEKL, per germline. The DNA for the CDR3 is TGCGCCAGCAGCCAAGATCAAGGGAGAGGTTACGGCTACACCTTC. Amino acid sequence: CASSQDQGRGYGYTF.

This chain uses TRBV20-1 with TRBJ1-5; the match to TRBD1 covers 9 bases. The ends lost 6 bases at V and 2 bases at J; junction bases unmatched: 8. The CDR3 covers 15 residues. Germline lookup yields CDR1 DFQATT and CDR2 SNEGSKA (reference sequence). CDR3 bases: TGCAGTGCCATTACAGGGGGCATCGGCAATCAGCCCCAGCATTTT. It specifies CSAITGGIGNQPQHF.

The sample holds one count of this clonotype. This chain joins TRBV24-1 and TRBJ2-1; no reliable D call. There are 16 residues in the CDR3. Per the germline V gene, CDR1 is KGHDR and CDR2 is SFDVKD. Trimming took off 0 bases at V and 6 bases at J, with 14 bases between the two ends. This CDR3 is CATSDLGPGDCNEQFF. The DNA for the CDR3 is TGTGCCACCAGTGATTTGGGACCGGGCGACTGCAATGAGCAGTTCTTC.

This rearrangement joins TRBV7-9 to TRBJ2-5; D gene unclear. The ends were cut back, 3 bases at V and 9 bases at J, with 8 bases in the middle. The CDR3 runs to 11 residues. The germline CDR1 and CDR2 sequences are SEHNR and FQNEAQ (reference sequence). Here the CDR3 reads CASSLDAAQYF. The DNA of the CDR3 is TGTGCCAGCAGCTTGGATGCGGCCCAGTACTTC.